This TCR beta chain appears in the sequencing data of a study of T cells after yellow fever vaccination. In its sample, this clonotype was seen many times. The antigen remains undetermined. The CDR3 extends over 17 amino acids. Deletions cut 1 base from V and 0 bases from J, with 12 bases between. The V gene's germline CDR1 is SEHNR and CDR2 FQNEAQ (reference sequence). Template switching by 5'RACE produced TCR cDNA, adding a universal primer site and UMIs. TCRdb processed the 5' RACE reads anew with MiXCR; each CDR3 protein has one entry. Of roughly 99,000 distinct CDR3 sequences in the sample, approximately 6.3% are singletons; the top ten hold just over 40%. Whole-study findings and limits: Only a small proportion of the clonotypes turned up in both the CD4 and the CD8 compartments, likely arising from convergent recombination. Clones that expanded after primary vaccination mostly reappeared after the booster (around 96% CD4, 70% to 90% CD8).

This sequence joins TRBV7-9 and TRBJ1-4; no reliable D call. Material: CD8+ T cells sorted from PBMCs, obtained 10 days after the yellow fever booster vaccination. The sequence came from a man in his late teens or twenties who received the YFV17D yellow fever vaccine. CDR3 protein: CASSLVVRISTNEKLFF. The CDR3 DNA follows: TGTGCCAGCAGCTTAGTTGTCAGGATCTCAACTAATGAAAAACTGTTTTTT. The whole variable domain, filled in from reference TRBV7-9 and TRBJ1-4, reads DTGVSQNPRHKITKRGQNVTFRCDPISEHNRLYWYRQTLGQGPEFLTYFQNEAQLEKSRLLSDRFSAERPKGSFSTLEIQRTEQGDSAMYLCASSLVVRISTNEKLFFGSGTQLSVL.